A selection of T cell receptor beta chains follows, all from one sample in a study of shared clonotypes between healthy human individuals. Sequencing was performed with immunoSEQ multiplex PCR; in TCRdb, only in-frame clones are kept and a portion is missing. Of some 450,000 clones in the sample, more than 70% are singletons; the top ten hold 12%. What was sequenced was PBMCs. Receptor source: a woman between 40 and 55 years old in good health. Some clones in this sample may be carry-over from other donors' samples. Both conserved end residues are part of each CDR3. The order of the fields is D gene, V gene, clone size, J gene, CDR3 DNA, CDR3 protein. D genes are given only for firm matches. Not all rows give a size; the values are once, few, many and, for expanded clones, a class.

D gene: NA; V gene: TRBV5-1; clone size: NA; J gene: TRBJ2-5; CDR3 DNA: TGCGCCAGCAGCTACGCGGGACAAGAGACCCAGTACTTC; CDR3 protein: CASSYAGQETQYF
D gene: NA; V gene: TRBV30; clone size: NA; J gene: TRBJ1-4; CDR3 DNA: TGTGCCTGGAGTAACCAGCGAAATGAAAAACTGTTTTTT; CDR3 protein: CAWSNQRNEKLFF
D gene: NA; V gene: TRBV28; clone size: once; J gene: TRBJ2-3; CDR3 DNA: TGTGCCAGCAGTACCCCGGGGACAGATACGCAGTATTTT; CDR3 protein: CASSTPGTDTQYF
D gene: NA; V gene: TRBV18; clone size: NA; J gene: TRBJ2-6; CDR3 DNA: TGTGCCAGCTCAATGGAAACAGGGGCCAACGTCCTGACTTTC; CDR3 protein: CASSMETGANVLTF
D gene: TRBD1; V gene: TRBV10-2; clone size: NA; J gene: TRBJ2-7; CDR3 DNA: TGCGCCAGCAGCCCGGCTAGGACAGGCCAAGCGGAATTGTACTTC; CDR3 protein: CASSPARTGQAELYF
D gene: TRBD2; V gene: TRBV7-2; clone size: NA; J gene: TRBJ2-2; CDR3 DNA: TGTGCCAGCAGCTTTTCGGGAGGTACCGGGGAGCTGTTTTTT; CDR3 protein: CASSFSGGTGELFF
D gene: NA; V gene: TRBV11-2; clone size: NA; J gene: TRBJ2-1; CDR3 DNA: TGTGCCAGCAGCTTAAGTCCAAACAATGAGCAGTTCTTC; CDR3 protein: CASSLSPNNEQFF
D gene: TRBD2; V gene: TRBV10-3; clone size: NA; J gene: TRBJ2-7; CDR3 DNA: TGTGCCTCCGGGGTAGCGGGGTCCTACGAGCAGTACTTC; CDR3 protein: CASGVAGSYEQYF
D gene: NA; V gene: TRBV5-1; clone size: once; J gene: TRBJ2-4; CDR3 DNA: TGCGCCAGCAGCTTGGCAGCAGATAAAAACATTCAGTACTTC; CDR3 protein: CASSLAADKNIQYF
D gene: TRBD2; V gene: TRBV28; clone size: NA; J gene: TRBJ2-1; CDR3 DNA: TGTGCCAGCAGTTTAGCGGGAGGGGTTTACAATGAGCAGTTCTTC; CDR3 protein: CASSLAGGVYNEQFF
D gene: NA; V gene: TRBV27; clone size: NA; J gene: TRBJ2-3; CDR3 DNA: TGTGCCAGCAGTTTATCCGGGTCTGGGACAGATACGCAGTATTTT; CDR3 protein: CASSLSGSGTDTQYF
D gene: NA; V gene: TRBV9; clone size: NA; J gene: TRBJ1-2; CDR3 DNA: TGTGCCAGCAGCGTAGAAGGCAGAGGGGGGGACTATGGCTACACCTTC; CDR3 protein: CASSVEGRGGDYGYTF
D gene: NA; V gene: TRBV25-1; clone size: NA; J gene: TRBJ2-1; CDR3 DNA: TGTGCCAGCAGTGAATATGGGTTCTACAATGAGCAGTTCTTC; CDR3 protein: CASSEYGFYNEQFF
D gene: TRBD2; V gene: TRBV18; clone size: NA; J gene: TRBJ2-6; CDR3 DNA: TGTGCCAGCTCACCACAGGGGACTAGCTCTGGGGCCAACGTCCTGACTTTC; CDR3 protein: CASSPQGTSSGANVLTF
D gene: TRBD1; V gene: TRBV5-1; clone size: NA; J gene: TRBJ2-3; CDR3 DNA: TGCGCCAGCGCTACCGGGACAGGGGCGACAGATACGCAGTATTTT; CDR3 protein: CASATGTGATDTQYF
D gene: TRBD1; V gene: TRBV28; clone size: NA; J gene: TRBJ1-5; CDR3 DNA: TGTGCCAGCAGTCGGACAGGGTCGGGCCAGCCCCAGCATTTT; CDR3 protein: CASSRTGSGQPQHF
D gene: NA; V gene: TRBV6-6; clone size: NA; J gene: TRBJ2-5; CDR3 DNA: TGTGCCAGCAGGGCGGGACAGTGGATTTACCAAGAGACCCAGTACTTC; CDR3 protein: CASRAGQWIYQETQYF
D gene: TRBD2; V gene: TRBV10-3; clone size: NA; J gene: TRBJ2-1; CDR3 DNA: TGTGCCATTAGGACTAGCGGAGCCAATGAGCAGTTCTTC; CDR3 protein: CAIRTSGANEQFF
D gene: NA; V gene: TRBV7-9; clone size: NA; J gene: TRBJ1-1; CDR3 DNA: TGTGCCAGCAGCTTAGCCGAGGTGGTTGCTGAAGCTTTCTTT; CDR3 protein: CASSLAEVVAEAFF
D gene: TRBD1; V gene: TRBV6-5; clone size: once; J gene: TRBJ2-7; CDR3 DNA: TGTGCCAGCAGTTACAGGGGACAGGGCGTCTACGAGCAGTACTTC; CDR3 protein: CASSYRGQGVYEQYF
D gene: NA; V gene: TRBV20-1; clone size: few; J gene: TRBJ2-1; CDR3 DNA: TGCAGTGGGGGATTTAATGAGCAGTTCTTC; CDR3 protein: CSGGFNEQFF
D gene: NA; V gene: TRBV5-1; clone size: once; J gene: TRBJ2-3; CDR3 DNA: TGCGCCAGCAGCCCCCGGGACCTGAGCACAGATACGCAGTATTTT; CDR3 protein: CASSPRDLSTDTQYF
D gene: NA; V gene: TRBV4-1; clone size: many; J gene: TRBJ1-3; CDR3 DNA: TGCGCCAGCAGCCAGTCCCTCGGGGGAGCAAACACCATATATTTT; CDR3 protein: CASSQSLGGANTIYF
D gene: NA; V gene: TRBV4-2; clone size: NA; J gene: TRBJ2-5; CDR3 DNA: TGTGCCAGCAGCCAAACCCTAACTCTCCAAGAGACCCAGTACTTC; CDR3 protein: CASSQTLTLQETQYF
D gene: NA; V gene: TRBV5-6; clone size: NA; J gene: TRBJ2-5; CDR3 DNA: TGTGCCAGCAGCGGGCGGTTTGGAGAGACCCAGTACTTC; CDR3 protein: CASSGRFGETQYF
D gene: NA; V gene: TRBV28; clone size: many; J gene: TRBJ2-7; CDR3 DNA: TGTGCCAGCAGTTTAGTGGGAGAGCAGTACTTC; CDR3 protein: CASSLVGEQYF
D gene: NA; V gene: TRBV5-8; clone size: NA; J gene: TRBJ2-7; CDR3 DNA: TGTGCCAGCAGCTCTCCTGACATCTACGAGCAGTACTTC; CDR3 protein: CASSSPDIYEQYF
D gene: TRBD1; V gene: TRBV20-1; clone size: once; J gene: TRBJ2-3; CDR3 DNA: TGCAGTGCAACAGGGGTAAATACGCAGTATTTT; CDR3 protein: CSATGVNTQYF
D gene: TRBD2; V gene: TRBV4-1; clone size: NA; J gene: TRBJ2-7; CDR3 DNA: TGCGCCAGCAGCCTAAGGGTGTCTAGCGGAAGCTACGAGCAGTACTTC; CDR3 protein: CASSLRVSSGSYEQYF